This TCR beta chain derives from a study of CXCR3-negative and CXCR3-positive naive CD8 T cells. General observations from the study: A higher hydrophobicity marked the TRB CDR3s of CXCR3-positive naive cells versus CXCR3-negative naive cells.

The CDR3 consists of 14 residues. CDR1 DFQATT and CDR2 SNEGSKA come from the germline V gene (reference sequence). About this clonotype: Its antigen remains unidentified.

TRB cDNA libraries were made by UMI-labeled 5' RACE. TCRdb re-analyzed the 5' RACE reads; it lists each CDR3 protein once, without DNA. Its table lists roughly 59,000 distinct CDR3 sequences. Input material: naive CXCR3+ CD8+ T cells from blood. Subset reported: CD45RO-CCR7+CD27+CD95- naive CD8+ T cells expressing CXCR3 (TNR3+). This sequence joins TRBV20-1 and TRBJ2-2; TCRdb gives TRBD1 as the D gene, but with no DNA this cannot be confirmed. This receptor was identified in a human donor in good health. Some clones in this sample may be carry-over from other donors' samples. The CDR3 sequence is CSARDRAVSGELFF.